A single count supports the clone carrying this TCR beta chain. No antigen is known for it. This sample was included in a study of long-term antiretroviral therapy in people with HIV. Regarding the study as a whole: In HIV, the repertoires covered a tighter span of CDR3 lengths than in controls. Dominance of pre-ART expanded clones persisted, fluctuating and often declining after ART.

One or more pre-ART and two or more post-ART PBMC samples were available from each donor. The germline V and J ends were trimmed by 4 bases and 2 bases, with 11 bases remaining between them. CDR3 size: 13 residues. The V gene's germline CDR1 is SQVTM and CDR2 ANQGSEA. The assay used was immunoSEQ (version v3.0), run at survey level. Clones were sequenced by immunoSEQ multiplex PCR, and TCRdb holds only the in-frame ones, with some missing. The sample lists 15,000 to 20,000 clones; 85% to 90% were seen once. The chain carries TRBV29-1 and TRBJ2-5, with D maybe TRBD1 (5 bases). The sample was unsorted PBMCs, taken 6.9 years after starting antiretroviral therapy. The clonotype comes from a man aged 45 to 65 with HIV. As DNA, the CDR3 is TGCAGCGTTGCCTCCAGGGCGCAAGAGACCCAGTACTTC. Its translation is CSVASRAQETQYF. The full variable domain, with the rest looked up from reference TRBV29-1 and TRBJ2-5, is SAVISQKPSRDICQRGTSLTIQCQVDSQVTMMFWYRQQPGQSLTLIATANQGSEATYESGFVIDKFPISRPNLTFSTLTVSNMSPEDSSIYLCSVASRAQETQYFGPGTRLLVL.